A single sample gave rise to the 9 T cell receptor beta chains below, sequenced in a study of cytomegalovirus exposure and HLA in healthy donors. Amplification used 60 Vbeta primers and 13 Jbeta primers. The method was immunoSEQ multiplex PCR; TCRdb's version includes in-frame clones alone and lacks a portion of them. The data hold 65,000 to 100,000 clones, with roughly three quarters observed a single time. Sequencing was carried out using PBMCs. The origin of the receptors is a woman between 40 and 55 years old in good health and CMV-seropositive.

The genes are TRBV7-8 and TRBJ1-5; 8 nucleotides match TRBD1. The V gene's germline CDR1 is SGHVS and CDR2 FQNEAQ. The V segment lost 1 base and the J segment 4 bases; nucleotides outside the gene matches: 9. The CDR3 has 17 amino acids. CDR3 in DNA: TGTGCCAGCAGCTTAGATGTTCTCAGGGGGCAGAATCAGCCCCAGCATTTT. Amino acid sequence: CASSLDVLRGQNQPQHF. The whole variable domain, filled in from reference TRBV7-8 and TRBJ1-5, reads GAGVSQSPRYKVAKRGQDVALRCDPISGHVSLFWYQQALGQGPEFLTYFQNEAQLDKSGLPSDRFFAERPEGSVSTLKIQRTQQEDSAVYLCASSLDVLRGQNQPQHFGDGTRLSIL.

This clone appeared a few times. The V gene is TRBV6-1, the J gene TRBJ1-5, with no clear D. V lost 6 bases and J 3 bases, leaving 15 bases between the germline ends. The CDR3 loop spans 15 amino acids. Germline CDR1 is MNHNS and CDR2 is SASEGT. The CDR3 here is CASSHSREFNQPQHF. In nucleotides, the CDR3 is TGTGCCAGCAGCCACAGCCGGGAGTTCAATCAGCCCCAGCATTTT.

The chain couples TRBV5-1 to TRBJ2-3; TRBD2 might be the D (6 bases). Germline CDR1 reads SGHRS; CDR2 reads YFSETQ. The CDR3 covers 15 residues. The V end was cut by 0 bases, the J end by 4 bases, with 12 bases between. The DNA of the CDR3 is TGCGCCAGCAGCTTGGAAGGCGGGGTTCCAGATACGCAGTATTTT. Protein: CASSLEGGVPDTQYF.

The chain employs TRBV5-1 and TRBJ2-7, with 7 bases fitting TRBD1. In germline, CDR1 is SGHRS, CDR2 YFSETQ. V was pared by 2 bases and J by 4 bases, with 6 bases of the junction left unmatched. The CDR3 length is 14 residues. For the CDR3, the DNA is TGCGCCAGCAGCTTAACAGGGGCCGGGTACGAGCAGTACTTC. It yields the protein CASSLTGAGYEQYF.

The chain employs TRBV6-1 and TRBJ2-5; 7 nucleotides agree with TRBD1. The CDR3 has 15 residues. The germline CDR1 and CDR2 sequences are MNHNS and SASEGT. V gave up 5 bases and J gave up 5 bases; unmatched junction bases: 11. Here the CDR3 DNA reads TGTGCCAGCAGTCCCCAAGGGACAGCAGGCGAGACCCAGTACTTC. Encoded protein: CASSPQGTAGETQYF.

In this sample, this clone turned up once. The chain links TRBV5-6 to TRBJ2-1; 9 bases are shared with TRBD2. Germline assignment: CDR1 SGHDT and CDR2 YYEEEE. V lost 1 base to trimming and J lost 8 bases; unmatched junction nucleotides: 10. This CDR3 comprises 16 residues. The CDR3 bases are TGTGCCAGCAGCTTGCATCTAGCGGGAACCTCCCATGAGCAGTTCTTC. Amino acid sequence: CASSLHLAGTSHEQFF.

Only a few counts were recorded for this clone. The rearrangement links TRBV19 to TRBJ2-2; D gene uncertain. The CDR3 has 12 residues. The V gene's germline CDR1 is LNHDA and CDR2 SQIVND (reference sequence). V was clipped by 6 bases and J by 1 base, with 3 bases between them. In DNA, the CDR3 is TGTGCCAGTAGCGGGAACACCGGGGAGCTGTTTTTT. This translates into CASSGNTGELFF.

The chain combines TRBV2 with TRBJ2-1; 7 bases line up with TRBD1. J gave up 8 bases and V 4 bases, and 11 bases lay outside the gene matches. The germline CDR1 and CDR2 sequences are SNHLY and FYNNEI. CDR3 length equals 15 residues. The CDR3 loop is CASSGQGGRNYEQFF. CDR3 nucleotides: TGTGCCAGCAGTGGACAGGGCGGGCGTAATTATGAGCAGTTCTTC.

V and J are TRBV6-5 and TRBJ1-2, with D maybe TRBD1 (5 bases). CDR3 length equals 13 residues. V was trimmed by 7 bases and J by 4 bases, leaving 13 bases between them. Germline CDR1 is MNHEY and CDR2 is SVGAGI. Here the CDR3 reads CASTQGDSYGYTF. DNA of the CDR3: TGTGCCAGCACCCAAGGGGATAGCTATGGCTACACCTTC.